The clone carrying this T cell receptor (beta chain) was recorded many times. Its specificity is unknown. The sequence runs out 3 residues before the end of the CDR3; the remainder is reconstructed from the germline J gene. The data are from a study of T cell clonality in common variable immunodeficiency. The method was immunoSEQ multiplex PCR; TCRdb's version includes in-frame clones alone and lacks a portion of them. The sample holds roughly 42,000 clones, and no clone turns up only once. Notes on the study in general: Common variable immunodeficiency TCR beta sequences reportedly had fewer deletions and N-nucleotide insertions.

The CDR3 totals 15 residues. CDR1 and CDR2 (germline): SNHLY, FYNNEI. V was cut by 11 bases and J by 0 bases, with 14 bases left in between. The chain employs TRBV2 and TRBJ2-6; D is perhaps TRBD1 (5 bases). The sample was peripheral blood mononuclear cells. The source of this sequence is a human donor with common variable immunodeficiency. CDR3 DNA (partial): TGTGCCTGCCGTGGTGACAGCTCTGGGGCCAACGTC. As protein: CACRGDSSGANV. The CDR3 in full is CACRGDSSGANVLTF. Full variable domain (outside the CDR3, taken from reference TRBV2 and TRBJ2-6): EPEVTQTPSHQVTQMGQEVILRCVPISNHLYFYWYRQILGQKVEFLVSFYNNEISEKSEIFDDQFSVERPDGSNFTLKIRSTKLEDSAMYFCACRGDSSGANVLTFGAGSRLTVL.